This record concerns one TCR beta chain sequence. This sample is drawn from a study of blood T cell repertoires in COVID-19. Whole-study context: COVID-19 samples from acute and convalescent phases originated in the United States, Italy and Spain. The analysed material was cDNA or gDNA that came from T cells, B-cell-depleted T cells, or PBMCs.

Trimming took off 0 bases at V and 0 bases at J, with 11 bases between the two ends. The CDR3 is 15 amino acids. Looked up from germline, CDR1 is GTSNPN and CDR2 is SVGIG (reference sequence). Sequencing used immunoSEQ multiplex PCR; TCRdb keeps in-frame clones, though not all of them. The sample includes about 310,000 clones, roughly 84% seen only once; the top ten take 1%. J is TRBJ2-5 and V is TRBV30; D is possibly TRBD1 (6 bases). The clonotype originates from a man in his forties or fifties with active or convalescent COVID-19. Sample: peripheral blood. The CDR3 spells CAWSVQQGHQETQYF. The CDR3 nucleotides read TGTGCCTGGAGTGTACAGCAGGGGCACCAAGAGACCCAGTACTTC.